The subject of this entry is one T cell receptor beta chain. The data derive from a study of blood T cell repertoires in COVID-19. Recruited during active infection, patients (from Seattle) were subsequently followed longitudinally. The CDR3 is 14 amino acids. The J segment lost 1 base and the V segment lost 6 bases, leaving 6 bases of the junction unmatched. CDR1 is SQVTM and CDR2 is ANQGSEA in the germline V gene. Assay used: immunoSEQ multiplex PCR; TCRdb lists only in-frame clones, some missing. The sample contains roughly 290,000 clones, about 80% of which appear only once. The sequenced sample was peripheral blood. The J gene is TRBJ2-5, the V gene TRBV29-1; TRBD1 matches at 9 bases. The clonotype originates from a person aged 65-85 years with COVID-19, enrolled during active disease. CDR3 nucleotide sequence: TGCAGCGTGATTGGGACAGGGTCCCAAGAGACCCAGTACTTC. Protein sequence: CSVIGTGSQETQYF.